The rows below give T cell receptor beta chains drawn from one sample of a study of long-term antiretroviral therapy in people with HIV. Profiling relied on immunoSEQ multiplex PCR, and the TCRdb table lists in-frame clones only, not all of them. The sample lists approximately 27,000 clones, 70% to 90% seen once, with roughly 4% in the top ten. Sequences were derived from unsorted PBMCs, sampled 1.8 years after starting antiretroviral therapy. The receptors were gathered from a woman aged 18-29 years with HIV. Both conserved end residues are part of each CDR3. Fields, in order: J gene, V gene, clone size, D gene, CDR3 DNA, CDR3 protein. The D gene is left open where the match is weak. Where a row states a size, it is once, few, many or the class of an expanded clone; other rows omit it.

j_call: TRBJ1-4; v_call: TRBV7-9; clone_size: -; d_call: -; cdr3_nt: TGTGCCAGCAGCCCGCGACAAGGGCGAATTGAAAAACTGTTTTTT; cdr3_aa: CASSPRQGRIEKLFF
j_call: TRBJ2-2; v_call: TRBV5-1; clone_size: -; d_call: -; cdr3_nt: TGCGCCAGCAGCCTCCTAGGACCCCTAACCGGGGAGCTGTTTTTT; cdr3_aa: CASSLLGPLTGELFF
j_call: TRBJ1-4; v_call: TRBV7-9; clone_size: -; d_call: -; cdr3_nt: TGTGCCAGCAGCTTAGTGGCGGGGCACGCCTTTTTAATTAGTGAAAAACTGTTTTTT; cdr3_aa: CASSLVAGHAFLISEKLFF
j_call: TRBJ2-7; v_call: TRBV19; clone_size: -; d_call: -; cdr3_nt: TGTGCCAGTAGCCGACCTGGGGGCCTAGACATATACGAGCAGTACTTC; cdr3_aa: CASSRPGGLDIYEQYF
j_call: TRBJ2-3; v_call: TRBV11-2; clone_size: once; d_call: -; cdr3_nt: TGTGCCAGCAGTACGGGACAAACTAGCACAGATACGCAGTATTTT; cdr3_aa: CASSTGQTSTDTQYF
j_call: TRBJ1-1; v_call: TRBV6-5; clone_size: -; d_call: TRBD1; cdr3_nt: TGTGCCAGCAGTACAGGGGGGAGGAACACTGAAGCTTTCTTT; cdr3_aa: CASSTGGRNTEAFF
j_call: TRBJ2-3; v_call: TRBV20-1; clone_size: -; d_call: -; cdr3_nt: TGCAGCCAGGAAGGGACAGATACGCAGTATTTT; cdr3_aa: CSQEGTDTQYF
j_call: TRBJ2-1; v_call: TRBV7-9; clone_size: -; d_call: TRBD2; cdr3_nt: TGTGCCAGCACCAGTAGCGGGAGTTGGAATGAGCAGTTCTTC; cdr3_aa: CASTSSGSWNEQFF
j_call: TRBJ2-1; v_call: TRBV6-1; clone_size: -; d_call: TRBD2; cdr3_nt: TGTGCCAGCAGTGAACTGCTAGCGGGGGCGGAGCAGTTCTTC; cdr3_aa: CASSELLAGAEQFF
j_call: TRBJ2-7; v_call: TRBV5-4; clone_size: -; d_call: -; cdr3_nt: TGTGCCAGCAGCTTGACCGCTCTCGGGCCAAGAAAACTGCAGTACTTC; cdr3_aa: CASSLTALGPRKLQYF
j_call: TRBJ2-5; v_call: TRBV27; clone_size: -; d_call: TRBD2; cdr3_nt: TGTGCCAGCAGTACCGGGGCGGGAGGGCTCCAGTACTTC; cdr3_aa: CASSTGAGGLQYF
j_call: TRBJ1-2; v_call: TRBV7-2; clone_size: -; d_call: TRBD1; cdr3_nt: TGTGCCAGCAGCACACCGGGACAGATCTATGGCTACACCTTC; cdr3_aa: CASSTPGQIYGYTF
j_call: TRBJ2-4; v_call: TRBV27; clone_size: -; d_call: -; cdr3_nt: TGTGCCAGCAGTCCCTCAGCGTCCAAAAACATTCAGTACTTC; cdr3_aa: CASSPSASKNIQYF
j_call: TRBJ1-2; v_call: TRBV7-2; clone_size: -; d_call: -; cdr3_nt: TGTGCCAGCAGCTTAGTTTTAGGGGAGAGCTACACCTTC; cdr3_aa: CASSLVLGESYTF
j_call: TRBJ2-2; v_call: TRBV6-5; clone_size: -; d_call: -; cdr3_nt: TGTGCCAGCAGTTTTCAGGGTTTAACCGGGGAGCTGTTTTTT; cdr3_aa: CASSFQGLTGELFF
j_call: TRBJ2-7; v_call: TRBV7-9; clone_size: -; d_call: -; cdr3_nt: TGTGCCAGCAGCTCGGCCGGCTACGAGCAGTACTTC; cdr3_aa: CASSSAGYEQYF
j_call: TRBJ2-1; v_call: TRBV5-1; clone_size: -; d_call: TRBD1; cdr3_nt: TGCGCCAGCAGCTTGAAGGTCGGGACAGGAGTCGAGGGTGAGCAGTTCTTC; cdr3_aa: CASSLKVGTGVEGEQFF
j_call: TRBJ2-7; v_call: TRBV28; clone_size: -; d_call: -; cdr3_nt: TGTGCCAGCAGTTTATTTGGCGGTGCCTACGAGCAGTACTTC; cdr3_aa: CASSLFGGAYEQYF
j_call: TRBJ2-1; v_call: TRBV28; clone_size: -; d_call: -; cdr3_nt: TGTGCCAGCAGTTCCCCGCCCGGGAGCACCAACAATGAGCAGTTCTTC; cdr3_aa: CASSSPPGSTNNEQFF
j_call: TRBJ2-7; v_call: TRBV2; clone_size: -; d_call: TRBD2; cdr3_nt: TGTGCCAGCAGTGAGTTGCGGGGCGGGGGGAAAGAGTACTTC; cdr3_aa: CASSELRGGGKEYF
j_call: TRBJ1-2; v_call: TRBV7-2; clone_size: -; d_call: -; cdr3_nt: TGTGCCAGCAGCTTAGCGCGAGGGGTGAACTATGGCTACACCTTC; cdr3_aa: CASSLARGVNYGYTF
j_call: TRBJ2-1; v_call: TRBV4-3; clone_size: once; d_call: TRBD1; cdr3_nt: TGCGCCAGCAGCCAAGATGTGGGGACAGGGGATACCGAGCAGTTCTTC; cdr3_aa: CASSQDVGTGDTEQFF
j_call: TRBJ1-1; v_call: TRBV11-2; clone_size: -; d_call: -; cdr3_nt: TGTGCCAGCAGCTTAGGTCTGGGCGCTGAAGCTTTCTTT; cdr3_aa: CASSLGLGAEAFF
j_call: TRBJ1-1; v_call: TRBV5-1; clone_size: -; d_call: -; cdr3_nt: TGCGCCAGCAGCTTGGATACAGGGAACACTGAAGCTTTCTTT; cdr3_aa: CASSLDTGNTEAFF
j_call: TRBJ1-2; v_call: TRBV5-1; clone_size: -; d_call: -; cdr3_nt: TGCGCCAGCAGCTTGAGTTCTCCTAACTATGGCTACACCTTC; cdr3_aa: CASSLSSPNYGYTF
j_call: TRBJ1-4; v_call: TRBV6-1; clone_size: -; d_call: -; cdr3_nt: TGTGCCAGCAGTGAATCAGAAGGATTTGGGACTAATGAAAAACTGTTTTTT; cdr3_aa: CASSESEGFGTNEKLFF
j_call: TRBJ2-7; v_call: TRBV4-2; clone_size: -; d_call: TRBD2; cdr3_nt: TGTGCCAGCAGCCAAGAGGTCGCGACTAGCGTGAACTACGAGCAGTACTTC; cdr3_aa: CASSQEVATSVNYEQYF
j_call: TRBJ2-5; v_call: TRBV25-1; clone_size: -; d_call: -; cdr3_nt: TGTGCCAGCAGTGCCCAAATGTACCAAGAGACCCAGTACTTC; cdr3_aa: CASSAQMYQETQYF
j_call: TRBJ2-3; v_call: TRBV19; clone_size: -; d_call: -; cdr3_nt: TGTGCCAGTAGTGAAGCAGGCGGAGGCACAGATACGCAGTATTTT; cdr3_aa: CASSEAGGGTDTQYF
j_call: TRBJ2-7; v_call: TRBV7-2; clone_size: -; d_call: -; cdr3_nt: TGTGCCAGCAGCTTAAACTCCTACGAGCAGTACTTC; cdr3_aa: CASSLNSYEQYF
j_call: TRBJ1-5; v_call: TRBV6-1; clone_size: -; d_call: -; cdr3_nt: TGTGCCAGCAGCGGTCATTCTCTAGGCAATCAGCCCCAGCATTTT; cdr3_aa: CASSGHSLGNQPQHF
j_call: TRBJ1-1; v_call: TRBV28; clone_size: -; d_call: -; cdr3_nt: TGTGCCACCTGCCCTTTAGCCACGAACACTGAAGCTTTCTTT; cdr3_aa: CATCPLATNTEAFF
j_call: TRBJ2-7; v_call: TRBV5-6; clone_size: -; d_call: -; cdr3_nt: TGTGCCAGCAGCTTGGAATTAATGAGCGGAAAAGAGTCTCTCTACGAGCAGTACTTC; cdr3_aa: CASSLELMSGKESLYEQYF
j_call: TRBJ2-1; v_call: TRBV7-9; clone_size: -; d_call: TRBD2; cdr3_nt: TGTGCCAGCAGCTTACGGGGGGGAAGTTCCTACAATGAGCAGTTCTTC; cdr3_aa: CASSLRGGSSYNEQFF
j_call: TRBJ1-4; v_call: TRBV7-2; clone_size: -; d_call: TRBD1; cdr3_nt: TGTGCCAGCAGCTTAGTTGACAGGGGCCATGAAAAACTGTTTTTT; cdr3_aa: CASSLVDRGHEKLFF
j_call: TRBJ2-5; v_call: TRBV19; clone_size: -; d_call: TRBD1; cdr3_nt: TGTGCCAGTAGTACCGGGACAGGGGGCGAGACCCAGTACTTC; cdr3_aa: CASSTGTGGETQYF
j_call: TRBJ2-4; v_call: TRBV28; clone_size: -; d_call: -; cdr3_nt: TGTGCCAGCAGTCGGGAAAACATTCAGTACTTC; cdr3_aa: CASSRENIQYF
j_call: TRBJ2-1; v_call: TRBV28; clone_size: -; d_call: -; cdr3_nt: TGTGCCAGCAGCTTCCATTCAGGGGGAGGCTACAATGAGCAGTTCTTC; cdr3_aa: CASSFHSGGGYNEQFF